This T cell receptor (beta chain) was identified in a study of metastatic and nonmetastatic thyroid tumors. Study details: Malignant thyroid and benign thyroid patients provided blood and tumor or nodule tissue whose repertoires were compared. General study findings and limits: Significantly greater TCR beta diversity was reportedly found in malignant thyroid tumors than in benign nodules (in blood and tumor).

In the authors' methods: The study's classifier, a distant-metastasis tool for papillary thyroid cancer, was built using CDR3 differences across clinicopathological groups. Using MiXCR, TCRdb reanalyzed the PCR reads. TCRdb, not the original authors, processed these V and J calls. The sample has 36,000 or so clones, about 30% seen once. No treatment had been given to any patient before thyroid surgery. Details on this clone: Its antigen remains unknown.

CDR3 length equals 17 residues. Germline CDR1 is LGHNA and CDR2 is YSLEER. The V and J ends lost 4 bases and 3 bases respectively, with 20 bases between them. The chain recombines TRBV4-3 with TRBJ2-3, with D tentatively TRBD2 (5 bases). This receptor was identified in a female donor with papillary thyroid cancer or a benign thyroid nodule (not recorded which). Some clones in this sample may be carry-over from other donors' samples. Sequenced: tumor tissue. CDR3 amino acids: CASSREGPSVGTDTQYF. Written as DNA, the CDR3 is TGCGCCAGCAGCCGAGAGGGTCCCTCGGTGGGAACAGATACGCAGTATTTT.